The 2 T cell receptor beta chains given below trace back to one sample, sequenced in a study of OX40 agonist ivuxolimab in advanced cancers. Measured with immunoSEQ multiplex PCR; TCRdb has only the in-frame clones, and not every one. The sample records roughly 26,000 clones, approximately 90% being singletons. Specimen: CD4+ or CD8+ T cells sorted from blood, collected in a trial of the OX40 agonist ivuxolimab. The receptors derive from an adult with an advanced solid tumor such as melanoma, head and neck, liver or kidney cancer.

This clone was seen once. The chain carries TRBV6-5 and TRBJ2-1; TRBD2 matches 8 bases. This CDR3 contains 16 residues. Germline lookup yields CDR1 MNHEY and CDR2 SVGAGI. V dropped 2 bases and J dropped 8; count of bases not matched to a gene: 11. The CDR3 loop is CASSYASGTSIYEQFF. Here the CDR3 DNA reads TGTGCCAGCAGTTACGCTTCCGGGACTAGTATATATGAGCAGTTCTTC.

The chain employs TRBV5-4 and TRBJ2-7; 8 nucleotides agree with TRBD1. Germline V gene sequence: CDR1 SGHNT, CDR2 YYREEE (reference sequence). V gave up 0 bases and J gave up 2 bases; unmatched junction bases: 1. CDR3 length: 14 amino acids. The CDR3 DNA reads TGTGCCAGCAGCTTGGGGACAGGGACCTACGAGCAGTACTTC. Translating it yields CASSLGTGTYEQYF.